These 22 T cell receptor beta chains share one sample of origin, sequenced in a study of PD-L1 blockade in urothelial cancer. The method was immunoSEQ multiplex PCR; TCRdb's version includes in-frame clones alone and lacks a portion of them. The sample contains 90,000 to 130,000 clones, around 90% of which appear only once. Time point of the sample: peripheral blood 6 weeks after treatment start. The sample consisted of PBMCs, taken around atezolizumab (anti-PD-L1) treatment. The receptors derive from a man in his sixties with urothelial cancer.

V gene TRBV7-3 combines with J gene TRBJ2-5; the D gene is possibly TRBD1 (5 bases). CDR1 is SGHTA, CDR2 FQGTGA, per germline. This CDR3 spans 16 amino acids. V lost 2 bases, J lost 4 bases, and 17 bases lay in between. In DNA, the CDR3 is TGTGCCAGCAGCTTAGGTTCCCCAGGGCTGGGAGAGACCCAGTACTTC. Translated: CASSLGSPGLGETQYF.

This chain links TRBV28 with TRBJ1-2, with a possible D match to TRBD1 (5 bases). Per the germline V gene, CDR1 is MDHEN and CDR2 is SYDVKM. The CDR3 sequence is 12 residues long. Between the trimmed V and J ends, which lost 7 bases and 7 bases, there was a span of 13 bases. The CDR3: CASTVRRGGYTF. The DNA of the CDR3 is TGTGCCAGCACCGTCAGGAGGGGTGGCTACACCTTC.

J is TRBJ1-2 and V is TRBV6-5, with 8 bases identical to TRBD1. CDR3 size: 15 residues. Germline V lookup: CDR1 MNHEY, CDR2 SVGAGI. V gave up 7 bases and J gave up 8 bases; unmatched junction bases: 15. Here the CDR3 DNA reads TGTGCCAGCACCTGGACAGGGAATACTGCGGAAGGCTACACCTTC. It specifies CASTWTGNTAEGYTF.

The chain combines TRBV21-1 with TRBJ1-2; the D segment call TRBD1 is taken from the table without a DNA check. TRBV21-1 is a documented pseudogene. The CDR3 loop spans 17 amino acids. As DNA, the CDR3 is TGTGCCAGCAGCAAAGATTGGGACAGGGACGTTAACTATGGCTACACCTTC. As protein: CASSKDWDRDVNYGYTF.

This clone was seen only once. The chain's CDR3 is CASSLNGRGQGGIQYF. The CDR3 nucleotides read TGTGCCAGCAGCTTAAATGGAAGGGGACAAGGAGGTATTCAGTACTTC. J is TRBJ2-4 and V is TRBV7-2; tentative D call: TRBD1 (6 bases). The CDR3 has 16 residues. Germline V gene lookup returns CDR1 SGHTA and CDR2 FQGNSA. V gave up 2 bases and J gave up 10 bases, with 21 bases separating them.

The chain uses TRBV4-2 and TRBJ2-5; 10 nucleotides align to TRBD2. The CDR3 runs to 17 residues. The V segment lost 0 bases and the J segment 4 bases; nucleotides outside the gene matches: 8. Germline V lookup: CDR1 LGHNA, CDR2 YNFKEQ. This chain's CDR3 is CASSQEPSGGERETQYF. As DNA, the CDR3 is TGTGCCAGCAGCCAAGAGCCTAGCGGGGGAGAAAGAGAGACCCAGTACTTC.

V gene TRBV10-1 combines with J gene TRBJ1-2; D is uncertain. The CDR3 runs 13 residues. Germline CDR1 reads WNHNN; CDR2 reads SYGVQD (reference sequence). V was clipped by 6 bases and J by 4 bases, with 12 bases between them. The DNA for the CDR3 is TGCGCCAGCAGCGAGACACCGTCCTATGGCTACACCTTC. Protein: CASSETPSYGYTF.

The V gene is TRBV6-6, the J gene TRBJ1-1; TRBD1 aligns across 10 bases. This CDR3 spans 14 amino acids. CDR1 is MNHNY, CDR2 SVGAGI, per germline (reference sequence). Trimming cost V 5 bases and J 1 base; bases outside gene matches: 1. The CDR3 DNA sequence: TGTGCCAGCAGTAGGGACAGGGGGAACACTGAAGCTTTCTTT. It specifies CASSRDRGNTEAFF.

The chain links TRBV29-1 to TRBJ2-1, with D possibly matching TRBD2 (6 bases). The CDR3 loop spans 13 amino acids. Germline CDR1 reads SQVTM; CDR2 reads ANQGSEA. Trimming took off 4 bases at V and 2 bases at J, with 9 bases between the two ends. CDR3 residues: CSVVRETYNEQFF. The CDR3 coding sequence is TGCAGCGTTGTCCGGGAGACCTACAATGAGCAGTTCTTC.

The chain has TRBV7-2 and TRBJ2-1; D gene ambiguous. The CDR3 is 13 amino acids. V lost 2 bases, J lost 5 bases, and 7 bases lay in between. CDR1 and CDR2 (germline): SGHTA, FQGNSA. For the CDR3, the DNA is TGTGCCAGCAGCTTACTATCCAACAATGAGCAGTTCTTC. Protein product: CASSLLSNNEQFF.

The rearrangement joins TRBV7-7 to TRBJ2-3; a possible D gene is TRBD2 (5 bases). The germline V and J ends were trimmed by 5 bases and 3 bases, with 9 bases remaining between them. Germline lookup yields CDR1 SSHAT and CDR2 FNYEAQ (reference sequence). The CDR3 loop spans 13 amino acids. Here the CDR3 reads CASSPTGTDTQYF. The CDR3, as DNA: TGTGCCAGCAGCCCGACGGGGACAGATACGCAGTATTTT.

The V call is TRBV27, the J call TRBJ2-3, with TRBD2 matching over 8 bases. Losses at the gene ends were 6 bases for V and 1 base for J; bases not matched to a gene: 15. CDR3 length equals 18 residues. The germline V gene has CDR1 MNHEY and CDR2 SMNVEV (reference sequence). The CDR3 region is CASSPGGGRDFRTDTQYF. CDR3 DNA: TGTGCCAGCAGCCCGGGGGGGGGTCGGGATTTTCGCACAGATACGCAGTATTTT.

The CDR3 region is CASSVEPDNQPQHF. The CDR3 nucleotides read TGTGCCAGCAGCGTAGAGCCCGACAATCAGCCCCAGCATTTT. V usage is TRBV9 and J usage is TRBJ1-5, with D unclear. Germline lookup yields CDR1 SGDLS and CDR2 YYNGEE. CDR3 length equals 14 residues. V lost 0 bases and J lost 3, with 7 bases in between.

A few counts support this clone. Additional DNA sequences in this sample encode the identical CDR3. CDR3 sequence (DNA): TGCGCCAGCAGCTTACAGGGATCGGAGACCCAGTACTTC. Amino acids: CASSLQGSETQYF. The chain is built from TRBV5-1 and TRBJ2-5; tentative D call: TRBD1 (6 bases). V lost 2 bases and J 5 bases, leaving 10 bases between the germline ends. CDR1 is SGHRS and CDR2 is YFSETQ in the germline V gene. The CDR3 has 13 residues.

Here the CDR3 reads CASSRLAGGASGELFF. The DNA of the CDR3 is TGTGCCAGCAGCAGACTAGCGGGGGGAGCGAGCGGGGAGCTGTTTTTT. The rearrangement joins TRBV7-6 to TRBJ2-2; 13 bases line up with TRBD2. This CDR3 spans 16 amino acids. Trimming at V came to 5 bases and at J to 7 bases, leaving 7 bases not matched to a gene. Per germline, CDR1 SGHVS and CDR2 FNYEAQ.

The chain uses TRBV28 and TRBJ2-4, with D possibly being TRBD1 (6 bases). Germline values: CDR1 MDHEN, CDR2 SYDVKM. V shed 2 bases and J shed 9 bases, with 14 bases lying between them. The CDR3 length is 14 residues. CDR3: CASSLTRGGGIQYF. The CDR3 DNA follows: TGTGCCAGCAGTTTAACCAGGGGCGGTGGCATTCAGTACTTC.

The V call is TRBV19, the J call TRBJ2-7, with 10 bases lining up with TRBD1. Germline CDR1 is LNHDA and CDR2 is SQIVND (reference sequence). The CDR3 covers 16 residues. V lost 5 bases and J lost 3; bases outside the gene matches: 10. CDR3 sequence reads: CASSPLTGGGLYEQYF. The CDR3 DNA is TGTGCCAGTAGTCCTCTGACAGGGGGCGGTCTCTACGAGCAGTACTTC.

In its sample, this clone was seen once. This rearrangement joins TRBV7-9 to TRBJ2-5; D remains unclear. The V gene's germline CDR1 is SEHNR and CDR2 FQNEAQ (reference sequence). CDR3 length: 14 amino acids. V was clipped by 3 bases and J by 2 bases, with 10 bases between them. The CDR3 coding sequence is TGTGCCAGCAGCTTCAGCGAGATACAAGAGACCCAGTACTTC. The encoded protein is CASSFSEIQETQYF. Complete variable domain (other parts from reference TRBV7-9 and TRBJ2-5): DTGVSQNPRHKITKRGQNVTFRCDPISEHNRLYWYRQTLGQGPEFLTYFQNEAQLEKSRLLSDRFSAERPKGSFSTLEIQRTEQGDSAMYLCASSFSEIQETQYFGPGTRLLVL.

On this clone: Other DNA sequences within the sample encode an identical CDR3. The chain joins TRBV9 to TRBJ2-2, with 9 bases identical to TRBD1. This CDR3 has 15 amino acids. Looked up from germline, CDR1 is SGDLS and CDR2 is YYNGEE. The ends lost 0 bases at V and 5 bases at J; junction bases unmatched: 2. CDR3 nucleotides: TGTGCCAGCAGCGTAGAAGGACAGGGGACCGGGGAGCTGTTTTTT. This gives the protein CASSVEGQGTGELFF.

The chain combines TRBV7-2 with TRBJ2-1; D is unclear. V was clipped by 3 bases and J by 2 bases, with 11 bases between them. Germline CDR1 reads SGHTA; CDR2 reads FQGNSA. The CDR3 covers 15 residues. The CDR3 DNA follows: TGTGCCAGCAGCTTTGGGCGTTTTGCCTACAATGAGCAGTTCTTC. Its translation is CASSFGRFAYNEQFF.

The chain combines TRBV28 with TRBJ2-3; no clear D gene. CDR3 length equals 12 residues. Germline V gene sequence: CDR1 MDHEN, CDR2 SYDVKM. With 4 bases removed from V and 6 bases from J, the gap between germline ends came to 8 bases. CDR3 nucleotides: TGTGCCAGCAGTTCTAGGATTGATACGCAGTATTTT. Translating it yields CASSSRIDTQYF. The full variable domain, in which reference TRBV28 and TRBJ2-3 provide the parts outside the CDR3, is DVKVTQSSRYLVKRTGEKVFLECVQDMDHENMFWYRQDPGLGLRLIYFSYDVKMKEKGDIPEGYSVSREKKERFSLILESASTNQTSMYLCASSSRIDTQYFGPGTRLTVL.

This chain joins TRBV11-2 and TRBJ2-2; 7 bases line up with TRBD1. CDR1 is SGHAT and CDR2 is FQNNGV in the germline V gene. CDR3 length: 16 residues. Trimming cost V 2 bases and J 1 base; bases outside gene matches: 4. CDR3 DNA sequence: TGTGCCAGCAGCTTAATCAGGACAGGGAACACCGGGGAGCTGTTTTTT. It yields the protein CASSLIRTGNTGELFF.